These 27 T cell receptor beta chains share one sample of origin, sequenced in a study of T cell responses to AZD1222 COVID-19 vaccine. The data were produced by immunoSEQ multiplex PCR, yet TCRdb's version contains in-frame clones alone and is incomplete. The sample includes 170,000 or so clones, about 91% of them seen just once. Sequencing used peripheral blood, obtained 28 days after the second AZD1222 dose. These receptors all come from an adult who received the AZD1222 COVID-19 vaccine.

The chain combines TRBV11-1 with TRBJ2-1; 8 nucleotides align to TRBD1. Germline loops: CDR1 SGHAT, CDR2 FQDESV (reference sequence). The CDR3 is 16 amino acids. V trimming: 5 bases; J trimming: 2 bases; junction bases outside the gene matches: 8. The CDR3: CASSPGQGGAYNEQFF. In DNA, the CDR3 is TGTGCCAGCAGCCCCGGACAGGGTGGGGCCTACAATGAGCAGTTCTTC.

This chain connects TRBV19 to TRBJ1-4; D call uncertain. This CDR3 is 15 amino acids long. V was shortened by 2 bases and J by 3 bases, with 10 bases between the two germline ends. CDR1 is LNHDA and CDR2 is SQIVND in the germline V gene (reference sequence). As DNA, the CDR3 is TGTGCCAGTAGTATAAGGCGGCTGCCTAATGAAAAACTGTTTTTT. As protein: CASSIRRLPNEKLFF.

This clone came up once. This CDR3 is CASSYLGERQPQHF. The CDR3 coding sequence is TGTGCCAGCAGTTACCTAGGGGAAAGACAGCCCCAGCATTTT. The J gene is TRBJ1-5, the V gene TRBV6-2 or TRBV6-3; perhaps TRBD1 as D (5 bases). This CDR3 has 14 residues. V lost 2 bases and J lost 7, with 12 bases in between. Looked up from germline, CDR1 is MNHEY and CDR2 is SVGEGT.

This CDR3 is CASSASQTGNTEAFF. The CDR3 nucleotides are TGTGCCAGTAGTGCTAGCCAAACGGGGAACACTGAAGCTTTCTTT. The chain combines TRBV19 with TRBJ1-1, with D unresolved. Per the germline V gene, CDR1 is LNHDA and CDR2 is SQIVND (reference sequence). V lost 5 bases and J lost 1, with 14 bases in between. The CDR3 spans 15 residues.

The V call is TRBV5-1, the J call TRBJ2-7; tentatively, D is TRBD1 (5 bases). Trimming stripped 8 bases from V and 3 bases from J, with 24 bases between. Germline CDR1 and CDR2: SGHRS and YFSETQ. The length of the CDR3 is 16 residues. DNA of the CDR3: TGCGCCAGTTCCCCCTGGGGCCCCCTGGGAAACTACGAGCAGTACTTC. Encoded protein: CASSPWGPLGNYEQYF. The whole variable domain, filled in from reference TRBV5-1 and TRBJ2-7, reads KAGVTQTPRYLIKTRGQQVTLSCSPISGHRSVSWYQQTPGQGLQFLFEYFSETQRNKGNFPGRFSGRQFSNSRSEMNVSTLELGDSALYLCASSPWGPLGNYEQYFGPGTRLTVT.

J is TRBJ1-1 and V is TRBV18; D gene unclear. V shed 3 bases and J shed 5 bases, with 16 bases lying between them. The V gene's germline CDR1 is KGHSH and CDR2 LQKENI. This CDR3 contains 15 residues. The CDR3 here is CASSPDGVGDTEAFF. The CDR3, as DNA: TGTGCCAGCTCACCGGACGGGGTCGGTGATACTGAAGCTTTCTTT.

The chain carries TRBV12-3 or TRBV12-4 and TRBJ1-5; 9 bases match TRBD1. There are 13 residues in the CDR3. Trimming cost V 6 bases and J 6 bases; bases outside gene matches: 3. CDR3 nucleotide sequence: TGTGCCAGCAGCGGGACAGGGTTTCAGCCCCAGCATTTT. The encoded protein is CASSGTGFQPQHF.

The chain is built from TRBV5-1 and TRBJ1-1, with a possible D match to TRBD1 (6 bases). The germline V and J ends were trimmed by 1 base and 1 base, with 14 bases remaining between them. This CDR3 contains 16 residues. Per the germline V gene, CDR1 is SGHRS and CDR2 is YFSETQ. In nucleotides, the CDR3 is TGCGCCAGCAGCTTGCAGGGGCGGGTGGGGAACACTGAAGCTTTCTTT. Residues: CASSLQGRVGNTEAFF.

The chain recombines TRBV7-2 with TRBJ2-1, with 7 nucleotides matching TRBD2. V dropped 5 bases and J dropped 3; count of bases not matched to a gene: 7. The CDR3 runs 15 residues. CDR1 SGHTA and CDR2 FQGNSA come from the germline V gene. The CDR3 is CASSNSGANYNEQFF. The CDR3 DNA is TGTGCCAGCAGCAACAGCGGGGCTAACTACAATGAGCAGTTCTTC.

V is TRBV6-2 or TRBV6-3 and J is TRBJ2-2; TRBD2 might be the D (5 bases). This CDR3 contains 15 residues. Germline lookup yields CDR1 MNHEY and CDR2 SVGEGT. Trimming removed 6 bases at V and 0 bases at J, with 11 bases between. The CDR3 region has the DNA TGTGCCAGCAGCCGCGGGTCAGCGAACACCGGGGAGCTGTTTTTT. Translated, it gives CASSRGSANTGELFF.

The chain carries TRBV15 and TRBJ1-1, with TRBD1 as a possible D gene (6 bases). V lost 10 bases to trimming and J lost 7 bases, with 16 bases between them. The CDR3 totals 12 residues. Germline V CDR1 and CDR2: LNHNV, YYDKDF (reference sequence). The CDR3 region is CASSTGSFEAFF. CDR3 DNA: TGTGCCAGTTCAACAGGGAGCTTTGAAGCTTTCTTT.

CDR3 DNA: TGTGCCTGGAAGCGGGGGACTATGAACACCGGGGAGCTGTTTTTT. The encoded protein is CAWKRGTMNTGELFF. The chain carries TRBV30 and TRBJ2-2; 8 nucleotides agree with TRBD2. Per germline, CDR1 GTSNPN and CDR2 SVGIG (reference sequence). J was trimmed by 1 base and V by 4 bases; bases with no gene match: 5. This CDR3 has 15 residues.

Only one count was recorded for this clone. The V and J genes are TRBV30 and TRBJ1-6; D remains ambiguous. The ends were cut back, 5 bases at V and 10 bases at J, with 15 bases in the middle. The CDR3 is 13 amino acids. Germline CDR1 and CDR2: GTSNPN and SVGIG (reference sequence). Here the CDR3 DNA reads TGTGCCTGGGCCCGCGGGGATGGGTCACCCCTCCACTTT. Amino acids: CAWARGDGSPLHF.

The DNA for the CDR3 is TGTGCCAGCAGCCGAGATAGCAATCAGCCCCAGCATTTT. Its protein is CASSRDSNQPQHF. The rearrangement uses TRBV3-1 (or the pseudogene TRBV3-2) and TRBJ1-5; D is unclear. Looked up from germline, CDR1 is LGHDT and CDR2 is YNNKEL (reference sequence). The CDR3 extends over 13 amino acids. V was trimmed by 4 bases and J by 0 bases, leaving 4 bases between them.

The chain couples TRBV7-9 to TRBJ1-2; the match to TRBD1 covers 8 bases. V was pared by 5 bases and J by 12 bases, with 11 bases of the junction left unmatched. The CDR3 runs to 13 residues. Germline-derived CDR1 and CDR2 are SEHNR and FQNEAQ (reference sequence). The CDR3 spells CASSPAGGPIHTF. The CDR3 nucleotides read TGTGCCAGCAGCCCCGCAGGGGGCCCAATACACACCTTC.

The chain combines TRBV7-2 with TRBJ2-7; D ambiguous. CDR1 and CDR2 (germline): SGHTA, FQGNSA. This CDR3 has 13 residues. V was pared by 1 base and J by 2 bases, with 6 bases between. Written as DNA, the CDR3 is TGTGCCAGCAGCTTAGTTGAAACCTACGAGCAGTACTTC. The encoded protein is CASSLVETYEQYF.

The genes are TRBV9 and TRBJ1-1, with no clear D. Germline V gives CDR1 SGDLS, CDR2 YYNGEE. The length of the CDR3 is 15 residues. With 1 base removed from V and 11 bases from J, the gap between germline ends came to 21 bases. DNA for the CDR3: TGTGCCAGCAGCGTACAGGACTCCGGTAGCTCCGCGGCTTTCTTT. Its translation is CASSVQDSGSSAAFF.

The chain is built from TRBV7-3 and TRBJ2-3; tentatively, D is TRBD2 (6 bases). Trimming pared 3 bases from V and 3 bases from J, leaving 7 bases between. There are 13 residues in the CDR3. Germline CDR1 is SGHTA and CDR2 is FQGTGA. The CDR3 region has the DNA TGTGCCAGCAGCTTCGGGACTACAGATACGCAGTATTTT. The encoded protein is CASSFGTTDTQYF.

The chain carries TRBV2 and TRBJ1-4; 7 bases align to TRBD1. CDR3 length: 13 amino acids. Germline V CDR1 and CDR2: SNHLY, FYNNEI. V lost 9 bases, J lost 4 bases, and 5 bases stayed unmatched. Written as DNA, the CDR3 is TGTGCCAGTAACAGGGGCCGTAATGAAAAACTGTTTTTT. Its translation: CASNRGRNEKLFF. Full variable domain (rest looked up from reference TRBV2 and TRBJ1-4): EPEVTQTPSHQVTQMGQEVILRCVPISNHLYFYWYRQILGQKVEFLVSFYNNEISEKSEIFDDQFSVERPDGSNFTLKIRSTKLEDSAMYFCASNRGRNEKLFFGSGTQLSVL.

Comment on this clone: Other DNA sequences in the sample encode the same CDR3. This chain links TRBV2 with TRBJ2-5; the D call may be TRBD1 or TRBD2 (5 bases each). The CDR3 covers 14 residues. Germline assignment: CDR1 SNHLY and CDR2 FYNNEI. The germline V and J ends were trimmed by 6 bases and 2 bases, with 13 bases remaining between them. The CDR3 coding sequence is TGTGCCAGCAGCGAGGGGCTAGCTCAAGAGACCCAGTACTTC. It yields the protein CASSEGLAQETQYF.

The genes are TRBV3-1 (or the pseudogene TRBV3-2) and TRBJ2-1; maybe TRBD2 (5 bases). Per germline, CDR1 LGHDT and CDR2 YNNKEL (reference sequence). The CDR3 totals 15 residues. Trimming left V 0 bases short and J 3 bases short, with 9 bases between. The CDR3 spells CASSQDRTGYNEQFF. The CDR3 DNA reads TGTGCCAGCAGCCAAGATCGGACTGGCTACAATGAGCAGTTCTTC.

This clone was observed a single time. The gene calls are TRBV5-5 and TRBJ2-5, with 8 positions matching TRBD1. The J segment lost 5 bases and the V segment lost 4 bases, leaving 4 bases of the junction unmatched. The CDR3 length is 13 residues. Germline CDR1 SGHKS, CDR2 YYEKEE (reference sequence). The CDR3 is CASSPGGGETQYF. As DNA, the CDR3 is TGTGCCAGCAGCCCAGGGGGCGGCGAGACCCAGTACTTC.

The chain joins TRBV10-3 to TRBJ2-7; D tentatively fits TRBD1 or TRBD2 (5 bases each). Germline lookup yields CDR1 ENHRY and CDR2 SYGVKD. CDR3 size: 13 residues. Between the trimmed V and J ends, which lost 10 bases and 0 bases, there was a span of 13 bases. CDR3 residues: CANRDPRSYEQYF. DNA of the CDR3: TGTGCCAACCGGGACCCCCGCTCCTACGAGCAGTACTTC.

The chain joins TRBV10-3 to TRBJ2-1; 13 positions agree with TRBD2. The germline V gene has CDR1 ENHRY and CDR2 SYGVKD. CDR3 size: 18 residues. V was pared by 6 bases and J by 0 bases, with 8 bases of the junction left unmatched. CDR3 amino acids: CAISLLAGGQGSYNEQFF. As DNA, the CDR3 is TGTGCCATCAGCTTACTAGCGGGGGGGCAAGGCTCCTACAATGAGCAGTTCTTC.

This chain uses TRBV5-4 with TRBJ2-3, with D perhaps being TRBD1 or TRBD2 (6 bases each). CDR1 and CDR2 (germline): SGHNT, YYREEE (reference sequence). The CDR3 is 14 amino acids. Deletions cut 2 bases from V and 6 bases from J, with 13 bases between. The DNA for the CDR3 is TGTGCCAGCAGCTTACGAGGGGGGAGGGATACGCAGTATTTT. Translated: CASSLRGGRDTQYF.

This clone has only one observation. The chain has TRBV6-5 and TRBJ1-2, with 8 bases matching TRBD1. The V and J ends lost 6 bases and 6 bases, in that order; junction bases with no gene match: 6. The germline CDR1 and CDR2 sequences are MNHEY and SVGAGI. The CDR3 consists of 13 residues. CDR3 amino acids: CASSVSGGHGYTF. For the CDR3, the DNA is TGTGCCAGCAGCGTCTCAGGGGGCCATGGCTACACCTTC.

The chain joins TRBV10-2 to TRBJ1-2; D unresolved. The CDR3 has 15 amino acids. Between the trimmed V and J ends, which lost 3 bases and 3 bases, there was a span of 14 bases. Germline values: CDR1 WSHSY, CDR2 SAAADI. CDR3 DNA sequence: TGCGCCAGCAGTGAATTTTCAGGATCAGACTATGGCTACACCTTC. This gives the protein CASSEFSGSDYGYTF.